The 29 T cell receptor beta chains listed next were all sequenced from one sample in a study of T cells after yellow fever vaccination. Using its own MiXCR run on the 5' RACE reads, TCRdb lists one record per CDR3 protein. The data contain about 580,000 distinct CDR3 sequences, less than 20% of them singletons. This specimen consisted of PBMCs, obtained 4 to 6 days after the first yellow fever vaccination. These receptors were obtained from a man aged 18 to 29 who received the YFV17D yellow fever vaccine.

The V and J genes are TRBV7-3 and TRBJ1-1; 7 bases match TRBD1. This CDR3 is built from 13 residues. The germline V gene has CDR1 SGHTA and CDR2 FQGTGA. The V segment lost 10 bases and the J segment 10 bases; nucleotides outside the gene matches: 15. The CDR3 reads CATTGRLGTVAFF. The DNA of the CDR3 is TGTGCCACCACCGGGCGCCTCGGGACAGTAGCTTTCTTT.

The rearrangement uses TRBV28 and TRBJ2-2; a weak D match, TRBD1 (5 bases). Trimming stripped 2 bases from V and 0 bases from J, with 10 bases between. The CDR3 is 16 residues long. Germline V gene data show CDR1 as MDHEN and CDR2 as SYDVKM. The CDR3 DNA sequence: TGTGCCAGCAGTTTAAGGGGTTTCGCGAACACCGGGGAGCTGTTTTTT. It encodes CASSLRGFANTGELFF.

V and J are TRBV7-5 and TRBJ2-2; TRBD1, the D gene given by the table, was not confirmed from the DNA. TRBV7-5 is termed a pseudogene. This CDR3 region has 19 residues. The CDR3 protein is CSPVSPGSPCAMSTGELFF. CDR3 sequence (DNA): TGCAGCCCTGTGTCTCCTGGCAGCCCATGCGCCATGAGCACCGGGGAGCTGTTTTTT.

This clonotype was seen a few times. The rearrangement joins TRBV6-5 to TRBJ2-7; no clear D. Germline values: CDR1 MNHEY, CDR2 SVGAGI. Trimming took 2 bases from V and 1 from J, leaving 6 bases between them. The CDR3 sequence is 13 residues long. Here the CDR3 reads CASSYRASYEQYF. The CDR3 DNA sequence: TGTGCCAGCAGTTACAGGGCATCCTACGAGCAGTACTTC.

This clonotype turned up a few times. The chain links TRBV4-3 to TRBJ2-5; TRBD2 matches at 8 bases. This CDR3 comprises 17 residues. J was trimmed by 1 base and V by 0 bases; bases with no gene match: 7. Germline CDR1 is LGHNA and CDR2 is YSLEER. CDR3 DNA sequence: TGCGCCAGCAGCCAAGATAGGACGGGAGGGCTCCAAGAGACCCAGTACTTC. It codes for CASSQDRTGGLQETQYF.

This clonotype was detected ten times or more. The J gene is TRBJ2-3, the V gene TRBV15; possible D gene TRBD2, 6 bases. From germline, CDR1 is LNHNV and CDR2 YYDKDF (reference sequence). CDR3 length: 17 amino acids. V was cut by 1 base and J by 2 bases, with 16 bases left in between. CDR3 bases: TGTGCCACCAGCAGAGGGTCACCGGGGGACCCCACAGATACGCAGTATTTT. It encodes CATSRGSPGDPTDTQYF.

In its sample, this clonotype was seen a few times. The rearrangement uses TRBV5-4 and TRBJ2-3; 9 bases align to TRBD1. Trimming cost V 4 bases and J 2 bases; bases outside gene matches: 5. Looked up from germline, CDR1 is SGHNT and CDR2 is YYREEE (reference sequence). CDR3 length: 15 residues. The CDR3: CASSMDRGNTDTQYF. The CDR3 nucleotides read TGTGCCAGCAGCATGGACAGGGGCAACACAGATACGCAGTATTTT. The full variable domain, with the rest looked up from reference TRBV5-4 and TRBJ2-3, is ETGVTQSPTHLIKTRGQQVTLRCSSQSGHNTVSWYQQALGQGPQFIFQYYREEENGRGNFPPRFSGLQFPNYSSELNVNALELDDSALYLCASSMDRGNTDTQYFGPGTRLTVL.

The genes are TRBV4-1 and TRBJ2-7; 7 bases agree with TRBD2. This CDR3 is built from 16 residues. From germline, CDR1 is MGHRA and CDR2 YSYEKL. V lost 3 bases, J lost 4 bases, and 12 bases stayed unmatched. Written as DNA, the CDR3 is TGCGCCAGCAGCCACTGGGGGGGGACTCCTAGGTACGAGCAGTACTTC. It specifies CASSHWGGTPRYEQYF.

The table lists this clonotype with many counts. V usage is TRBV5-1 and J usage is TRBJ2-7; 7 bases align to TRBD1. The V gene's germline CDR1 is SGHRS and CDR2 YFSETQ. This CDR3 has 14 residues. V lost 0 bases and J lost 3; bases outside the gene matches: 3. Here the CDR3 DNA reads TGCGCCAGCAGCTTGGGGGACAGCATCTACGAGCAGTACTTC. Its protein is CASSLGDSIYEQYF.

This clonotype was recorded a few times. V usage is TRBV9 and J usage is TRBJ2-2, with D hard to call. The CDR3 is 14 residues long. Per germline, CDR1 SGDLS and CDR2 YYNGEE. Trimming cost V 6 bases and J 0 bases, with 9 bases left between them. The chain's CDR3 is CASTQAPNTGELFF. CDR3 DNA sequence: TGTGCCAGCACCCAAGCCCCGAACACCGGGGAGCTGTTTTTT.

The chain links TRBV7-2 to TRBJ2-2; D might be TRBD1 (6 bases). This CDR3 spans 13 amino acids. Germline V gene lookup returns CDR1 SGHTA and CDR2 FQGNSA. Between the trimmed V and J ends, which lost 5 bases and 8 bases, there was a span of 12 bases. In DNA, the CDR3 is TGTGCCAGCAGCCCAGGGGTCGTAGGGGAGCTGTTTTTT. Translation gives CASSPGVVGELFF.

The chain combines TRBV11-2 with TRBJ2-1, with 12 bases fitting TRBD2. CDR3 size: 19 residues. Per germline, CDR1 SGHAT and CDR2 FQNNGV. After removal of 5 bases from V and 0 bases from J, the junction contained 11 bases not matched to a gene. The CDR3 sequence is CASSARAGLAGSSYNEQFF. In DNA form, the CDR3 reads TGTGCCAGCAGCGCCCGGGCGGGACTAGCGGGCAGCTCCTACAATGAGCAGTTCTTC.

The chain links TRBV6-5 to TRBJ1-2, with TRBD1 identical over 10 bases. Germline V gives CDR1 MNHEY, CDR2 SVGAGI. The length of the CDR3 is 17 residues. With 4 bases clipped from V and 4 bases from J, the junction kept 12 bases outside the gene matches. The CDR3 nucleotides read TGTGCCAGCAGTTCCTGGGACAGGGGAAAAGCTCTCTATGGCTACACCTTC. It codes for CASSSWDRGKALYGYTF.

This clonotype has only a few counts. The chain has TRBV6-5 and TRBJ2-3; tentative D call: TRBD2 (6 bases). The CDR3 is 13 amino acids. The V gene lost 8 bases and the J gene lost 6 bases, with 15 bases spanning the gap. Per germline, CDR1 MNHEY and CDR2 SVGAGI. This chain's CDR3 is CASQRALVDTQYF. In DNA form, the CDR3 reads TGTGCCAGCCAGCGGGCGCTGGTGGATACGCAGTATTTT.

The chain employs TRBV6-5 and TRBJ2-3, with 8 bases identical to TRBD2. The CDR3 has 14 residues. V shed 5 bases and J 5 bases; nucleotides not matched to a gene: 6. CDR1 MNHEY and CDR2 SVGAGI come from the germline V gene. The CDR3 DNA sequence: TGTGCCAGCAGTCACGGGGGGGCAAGAGATACGCAGTATTTT. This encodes CASSHGGARDTQYF.

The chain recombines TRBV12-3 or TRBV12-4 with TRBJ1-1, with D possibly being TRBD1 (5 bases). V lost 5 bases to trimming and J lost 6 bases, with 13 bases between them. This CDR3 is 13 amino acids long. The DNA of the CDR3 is TGTGCCAGCAGTGCGCGACAGTCCTCTGAAGCTTTCTTT. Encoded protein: CASSARQSSEAFF.

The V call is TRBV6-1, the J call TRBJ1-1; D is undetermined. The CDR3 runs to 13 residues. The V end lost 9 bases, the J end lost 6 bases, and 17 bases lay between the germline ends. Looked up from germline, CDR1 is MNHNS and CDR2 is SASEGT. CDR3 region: CASLKVAFSEAFF. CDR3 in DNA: TGTGCCAGTCTGAAGGTGGCATTTTCTGAAGCTTTCTTT.

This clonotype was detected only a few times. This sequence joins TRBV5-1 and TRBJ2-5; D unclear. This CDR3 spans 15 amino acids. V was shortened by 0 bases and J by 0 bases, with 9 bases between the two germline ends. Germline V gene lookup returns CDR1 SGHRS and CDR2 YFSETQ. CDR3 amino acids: CASSLDSEYQETQYF. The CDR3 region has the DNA TGCGCCAGCAGCTTGGACAGTGAGTACCAAGAGACCCAGTACTTC.

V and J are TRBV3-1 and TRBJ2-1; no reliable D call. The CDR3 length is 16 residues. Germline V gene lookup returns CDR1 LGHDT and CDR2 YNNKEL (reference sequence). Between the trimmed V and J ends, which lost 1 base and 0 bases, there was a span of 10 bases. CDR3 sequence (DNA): TGTGCCAGCAGCCAAGGACTCATGAGCTCCTACAATGAGCAGTTCTTC. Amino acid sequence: CASSQGLMSSYNEQFF.

This CDR3 reads CASRLAGVSETQYF. The CDR3, as DNA: TGTGCCAGCAGACTAGCGGGGGTGTCCGAGACCCAGTACTTC. The V gene is TRBV6-5, the J gene TRBJ2-5; 11 bases are shared with TRBD2. The J segment lost 5 bases and the V segment lost 6 bases, leaving 5 bases of the junction unmatched. The CDR3 has 14 amino acids. The V gene's germline CDR1 is MNHEY and CDR2 SVGAGI.

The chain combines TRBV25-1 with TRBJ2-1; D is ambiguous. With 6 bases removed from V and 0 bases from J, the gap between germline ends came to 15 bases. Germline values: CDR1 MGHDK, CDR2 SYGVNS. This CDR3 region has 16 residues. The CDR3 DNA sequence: TGTGCCAGCAGCCCCGGTCTCGTGAGCTCCTACAATGAGCAGTTCTTC. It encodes CASSPGLVSSYNEQFF.

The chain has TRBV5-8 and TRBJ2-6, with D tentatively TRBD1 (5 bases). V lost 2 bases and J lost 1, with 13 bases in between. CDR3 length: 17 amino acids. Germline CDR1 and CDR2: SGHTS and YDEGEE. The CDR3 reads CASSFWQGSSGANVLTF. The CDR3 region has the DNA TGTGCCAGCAGCTTCTGGCAGGGCTCGTCTGGGGCCAACGTCCTGACTTTC.

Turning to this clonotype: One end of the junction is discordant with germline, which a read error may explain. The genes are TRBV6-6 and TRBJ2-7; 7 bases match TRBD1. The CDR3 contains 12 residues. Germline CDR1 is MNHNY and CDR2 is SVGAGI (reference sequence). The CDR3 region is CASSRDTGEPYF. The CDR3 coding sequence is TGTGCCAGCAGTAGGGACACAGGGGAGCCGTACTTC.

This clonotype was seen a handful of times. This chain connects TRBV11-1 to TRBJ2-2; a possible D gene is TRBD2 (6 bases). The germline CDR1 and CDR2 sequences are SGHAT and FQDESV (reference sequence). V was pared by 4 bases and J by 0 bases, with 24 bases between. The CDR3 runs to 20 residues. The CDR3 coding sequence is TGTGCCAGCAGCTACCAGACTATTCTTGAGAGACTAGCGAACACCGGGGAGCTGTTTTTT. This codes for CASSYQTILERLANTGELFF.

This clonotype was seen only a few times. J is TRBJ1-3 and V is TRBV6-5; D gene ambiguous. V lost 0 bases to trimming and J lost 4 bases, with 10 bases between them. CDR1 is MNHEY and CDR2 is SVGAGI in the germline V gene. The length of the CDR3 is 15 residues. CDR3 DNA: TGTGCCAGCAGTTACTCACCACTCTTGGGAAACACCATATATTTT. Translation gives CASSYSPLLGNTIYF.

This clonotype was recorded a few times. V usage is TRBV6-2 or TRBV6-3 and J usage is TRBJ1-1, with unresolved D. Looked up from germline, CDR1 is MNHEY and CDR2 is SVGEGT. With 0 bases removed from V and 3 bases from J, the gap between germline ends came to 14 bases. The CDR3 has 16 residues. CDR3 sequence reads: CASSYSMELGDTEAFF. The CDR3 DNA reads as TGTGCCAGCAGTTACTCGATGGAGCTTGGGGACACTGAAGCTTTCTTT.

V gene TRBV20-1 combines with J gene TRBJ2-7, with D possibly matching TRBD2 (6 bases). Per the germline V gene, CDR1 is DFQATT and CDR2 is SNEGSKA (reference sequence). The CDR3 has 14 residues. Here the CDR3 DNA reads TGCAGTGCTAGATTCTTCGGTACGGGACTTCCATACTACGTG. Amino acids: CSARFFGTGLPYYV.

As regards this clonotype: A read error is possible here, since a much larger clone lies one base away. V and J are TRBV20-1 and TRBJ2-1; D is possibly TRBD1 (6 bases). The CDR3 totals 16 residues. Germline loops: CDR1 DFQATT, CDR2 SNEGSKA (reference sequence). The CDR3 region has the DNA TGCTGTGCCTATTCCACAGGGATCACCAGCTACAATGAGCAGTTCTTC. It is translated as CCAYSTGITSYNEQFF.

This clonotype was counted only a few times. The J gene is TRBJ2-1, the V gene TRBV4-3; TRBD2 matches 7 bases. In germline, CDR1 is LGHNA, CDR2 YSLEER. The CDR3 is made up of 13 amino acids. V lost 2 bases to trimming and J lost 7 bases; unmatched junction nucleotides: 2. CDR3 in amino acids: CASSQRRGNEQFF. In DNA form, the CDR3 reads TGCGCCAGCAGCCAAAGGCGGGGGAATGAGCAGTTCTTC.